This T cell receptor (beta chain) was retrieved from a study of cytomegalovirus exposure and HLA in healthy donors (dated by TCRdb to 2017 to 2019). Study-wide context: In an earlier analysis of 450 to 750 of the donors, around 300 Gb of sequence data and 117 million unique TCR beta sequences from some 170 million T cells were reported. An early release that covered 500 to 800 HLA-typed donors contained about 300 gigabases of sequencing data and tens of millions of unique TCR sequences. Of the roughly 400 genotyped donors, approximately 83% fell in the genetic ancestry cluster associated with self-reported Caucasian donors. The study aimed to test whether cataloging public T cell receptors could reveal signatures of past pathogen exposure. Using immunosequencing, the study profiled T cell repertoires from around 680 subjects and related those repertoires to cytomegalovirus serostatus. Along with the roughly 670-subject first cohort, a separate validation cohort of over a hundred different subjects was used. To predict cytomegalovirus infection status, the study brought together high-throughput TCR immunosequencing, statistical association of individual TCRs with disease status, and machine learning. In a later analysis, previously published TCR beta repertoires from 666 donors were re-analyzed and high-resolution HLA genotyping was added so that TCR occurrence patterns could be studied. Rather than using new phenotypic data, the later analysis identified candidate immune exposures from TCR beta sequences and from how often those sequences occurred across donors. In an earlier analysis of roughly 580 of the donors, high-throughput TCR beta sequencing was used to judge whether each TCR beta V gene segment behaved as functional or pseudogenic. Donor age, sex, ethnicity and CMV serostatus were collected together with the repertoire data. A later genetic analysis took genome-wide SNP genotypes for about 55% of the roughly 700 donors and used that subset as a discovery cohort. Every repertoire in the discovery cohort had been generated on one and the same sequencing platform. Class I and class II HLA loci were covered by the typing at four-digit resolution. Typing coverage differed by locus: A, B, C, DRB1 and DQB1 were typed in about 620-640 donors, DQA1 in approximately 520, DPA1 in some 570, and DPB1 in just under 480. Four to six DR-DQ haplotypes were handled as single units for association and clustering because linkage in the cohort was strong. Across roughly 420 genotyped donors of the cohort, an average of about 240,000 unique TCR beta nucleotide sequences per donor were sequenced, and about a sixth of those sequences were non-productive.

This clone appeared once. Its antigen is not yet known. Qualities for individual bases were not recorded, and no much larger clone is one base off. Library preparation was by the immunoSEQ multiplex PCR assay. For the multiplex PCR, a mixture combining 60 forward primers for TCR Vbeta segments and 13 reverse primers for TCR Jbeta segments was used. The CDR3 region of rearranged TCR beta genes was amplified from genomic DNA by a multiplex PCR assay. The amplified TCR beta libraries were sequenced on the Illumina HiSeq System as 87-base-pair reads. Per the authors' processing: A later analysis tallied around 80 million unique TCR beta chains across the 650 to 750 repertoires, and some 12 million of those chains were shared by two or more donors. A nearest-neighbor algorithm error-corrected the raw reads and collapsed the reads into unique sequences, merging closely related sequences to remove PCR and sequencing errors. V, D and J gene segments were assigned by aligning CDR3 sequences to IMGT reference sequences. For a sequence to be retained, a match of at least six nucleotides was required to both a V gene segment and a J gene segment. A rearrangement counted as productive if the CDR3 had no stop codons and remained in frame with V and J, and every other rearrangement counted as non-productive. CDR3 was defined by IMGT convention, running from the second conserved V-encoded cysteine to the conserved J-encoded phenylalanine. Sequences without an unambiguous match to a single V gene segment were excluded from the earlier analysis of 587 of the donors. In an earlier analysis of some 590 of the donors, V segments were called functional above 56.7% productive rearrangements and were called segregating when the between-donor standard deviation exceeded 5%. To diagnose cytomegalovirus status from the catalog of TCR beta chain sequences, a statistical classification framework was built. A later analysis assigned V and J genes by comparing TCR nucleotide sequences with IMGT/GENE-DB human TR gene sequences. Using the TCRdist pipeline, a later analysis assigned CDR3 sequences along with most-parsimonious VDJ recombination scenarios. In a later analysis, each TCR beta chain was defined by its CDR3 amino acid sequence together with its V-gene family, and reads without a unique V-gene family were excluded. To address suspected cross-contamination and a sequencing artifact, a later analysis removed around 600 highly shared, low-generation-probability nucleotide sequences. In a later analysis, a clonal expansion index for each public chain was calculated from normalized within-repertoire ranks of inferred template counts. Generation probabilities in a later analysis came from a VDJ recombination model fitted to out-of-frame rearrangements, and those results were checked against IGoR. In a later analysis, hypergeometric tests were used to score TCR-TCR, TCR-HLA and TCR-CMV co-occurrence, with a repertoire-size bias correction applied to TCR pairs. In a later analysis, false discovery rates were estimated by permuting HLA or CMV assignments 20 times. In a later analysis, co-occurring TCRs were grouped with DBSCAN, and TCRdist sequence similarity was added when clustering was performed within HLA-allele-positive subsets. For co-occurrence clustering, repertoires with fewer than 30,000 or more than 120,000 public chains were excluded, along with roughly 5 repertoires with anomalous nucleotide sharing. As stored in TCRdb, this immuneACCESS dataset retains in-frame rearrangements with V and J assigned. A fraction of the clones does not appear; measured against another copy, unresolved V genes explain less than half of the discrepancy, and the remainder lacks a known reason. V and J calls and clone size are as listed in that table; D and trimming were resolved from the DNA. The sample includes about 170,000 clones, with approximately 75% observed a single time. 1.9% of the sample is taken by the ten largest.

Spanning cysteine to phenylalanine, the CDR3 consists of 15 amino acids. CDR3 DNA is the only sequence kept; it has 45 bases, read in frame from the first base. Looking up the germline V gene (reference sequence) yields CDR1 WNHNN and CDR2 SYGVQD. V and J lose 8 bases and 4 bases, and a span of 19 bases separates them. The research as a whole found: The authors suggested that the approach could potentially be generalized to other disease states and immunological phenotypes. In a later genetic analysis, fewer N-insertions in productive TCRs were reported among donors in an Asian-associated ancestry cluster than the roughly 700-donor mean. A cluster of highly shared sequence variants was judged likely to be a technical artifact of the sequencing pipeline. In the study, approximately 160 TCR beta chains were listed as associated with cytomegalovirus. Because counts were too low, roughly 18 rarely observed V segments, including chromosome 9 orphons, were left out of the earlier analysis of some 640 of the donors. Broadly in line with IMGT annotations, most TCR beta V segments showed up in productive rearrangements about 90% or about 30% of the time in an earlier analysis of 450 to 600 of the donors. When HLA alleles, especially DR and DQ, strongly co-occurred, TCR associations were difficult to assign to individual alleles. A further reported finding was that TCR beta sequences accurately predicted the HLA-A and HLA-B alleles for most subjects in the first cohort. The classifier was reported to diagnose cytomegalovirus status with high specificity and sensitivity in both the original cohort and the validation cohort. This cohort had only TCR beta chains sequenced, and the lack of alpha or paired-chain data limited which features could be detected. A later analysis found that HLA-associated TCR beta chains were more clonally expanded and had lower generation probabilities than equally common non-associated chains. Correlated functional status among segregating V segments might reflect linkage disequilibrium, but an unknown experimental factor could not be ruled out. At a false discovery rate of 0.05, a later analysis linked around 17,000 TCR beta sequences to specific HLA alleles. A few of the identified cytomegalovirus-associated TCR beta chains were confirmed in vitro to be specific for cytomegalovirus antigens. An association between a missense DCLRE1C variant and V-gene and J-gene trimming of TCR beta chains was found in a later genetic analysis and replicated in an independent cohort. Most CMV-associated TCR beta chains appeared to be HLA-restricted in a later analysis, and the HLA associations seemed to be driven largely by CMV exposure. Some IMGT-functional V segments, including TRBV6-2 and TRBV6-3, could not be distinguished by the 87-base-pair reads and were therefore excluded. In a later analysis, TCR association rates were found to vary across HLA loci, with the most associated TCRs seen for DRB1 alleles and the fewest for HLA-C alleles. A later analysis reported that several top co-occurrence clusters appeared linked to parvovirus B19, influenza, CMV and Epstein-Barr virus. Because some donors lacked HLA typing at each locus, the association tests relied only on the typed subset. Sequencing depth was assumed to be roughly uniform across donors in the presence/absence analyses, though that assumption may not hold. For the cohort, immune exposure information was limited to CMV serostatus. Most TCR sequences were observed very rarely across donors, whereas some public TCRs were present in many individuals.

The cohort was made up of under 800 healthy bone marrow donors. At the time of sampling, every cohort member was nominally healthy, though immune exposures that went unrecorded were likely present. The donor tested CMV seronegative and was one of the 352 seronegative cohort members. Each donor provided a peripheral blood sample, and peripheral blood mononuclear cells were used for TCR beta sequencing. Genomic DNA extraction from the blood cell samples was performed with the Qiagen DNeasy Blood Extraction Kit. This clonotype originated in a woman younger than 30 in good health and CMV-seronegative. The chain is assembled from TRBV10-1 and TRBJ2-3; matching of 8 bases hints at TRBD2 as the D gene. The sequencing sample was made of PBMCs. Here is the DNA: TGCGCCAGCTCGAGAGGGGGCGGGGGGCCAGATACGCAGTATTTT. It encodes CASSRGGGGPDTQYF.